The clone carrying this T cell receptor (beta chain) was picked up one time. No antigen is known for it. This record comes from a study of vaccination effects on CD4 cells after COVID-19. Study summary: Either the mRNA-1273 or the BNT162b2 vaccine was given to participants as two doses. Convalescent patient samples, from a couple of individuals, date to 16 days and one week before vaccination.

The V gene's germline CDR1 is SGHRS and CDR2 YFSETQ. V lost 0 bases to trimming and J lost 5 bases, with 11 bases between them. The CDR3 consists of 14 residues. Upon completion of around eleven days in culture, CD4+ T cells were isolated. Study-level results: Clones from infection and from vaccination both contracted markedly late after vaccination.

Clones were sequenced by immunoSEQ multiplex PCR, and TCRdb holds only the in-frame ones, with some missing. The sample shows approximately 45,000 clones, roughly three quarters of them seen only once. The gene calls are TRBV5-1 and TRBJ1-1; the D is unclear. The source of this sequence is a human donor who had a prior SARS-CoV-2 infection. The sequencing here drew on CD4+ T cells from PBMCs cultured without peptide, taken before COVID-19 vaccination. The CDR3 is CASSLADGSTEAFF. CDR3 in DNA: TGCGCCAGCAGCTTGGCCGATGGGTCGACTGAAGCTTTCTTT.